These T cell receptor beta chains were read from a single sample in a study of post-analysis software for immune sequencing data. TCRdb reanalysed the PCR reads using MiXCR and keeps one entry per CDR3 protein. This table has 350,000 to 500,000 distinct CDR3 sequences, more than 30% appearing once. Sequencing used blood. The source is a girl under 10 years old with multiple sclerosis. Each CDR3 is given with its conserved first and last residue. Each record gives: V gene, D gene, CDR3 protein. A D gene is named only where the DNA matches it firmly.

V: TRBV28
D: TRBD2
CDR3: CASAGGAITLNEQFF

V: TRBV6-1
D: TRBD1
CDR3: CASNRDYRGLGYNEQFF

V: TRBV24-1
D: -
CDR3: CATSDANHSNQPQHF

V: TRBV5-1
D: -
CDR3: CASSHDHEYIQYF

V: TRBV25-1
D: TRBD2
CDR3: CASTYGTSRETQYF

V: TRBV7-9
D: -
CDR3: CASSFPTGPEQYF

V: TRBV10-3
D: -
CDR3: CAISESLDQPQHF

V: TRBV7-2
D: TRBD2
CDR3: CASSAPGTSGRHTQYF

V: TRBV20-1
D: -
CDR3: CSAKGSNQETQYF

V: TRBV20-1
D: TRBD2
CDR3: CSVGASGREFYNEQFF

V: TRBV20-1
D: TRBD2
CDR3: CSAALTSGTHADTQYF

V: TRBV7-2
D: TRBD2
CDR3: CASSSREYKRNEQYF

V: TRBV30
D: TRBD1
CDR3: CAWSVGQGNQPQHF

V: TRBV2
D: -
CDR3: CASSDPGLANYGYTF

V: TRBV7-9
D: -
CDR3: CASSRTGRNSPLHF

V: TRBV9
D: -
CDR3: CASTPRGLGVDGYTF

V: TRBV12-3/TRBV12-4
D: -
CDR3: CASSPNYNEQFF